One and the same sample provided the 19 T cell receptor beta chains below, sequenced in a study of human T cells and chemical hapten exposure. As to time point: pre-sensitization, week 0. Treatment denoted: therapeutic diphenylcyclopropenone sensitization with weekly scalp DPC. Whole blood, unfractionated, served as the material for total RNA extraction. TCRdb recomputed calls from the RACE reads with MiXCR, one row per CDR3 protein. The data hold about 52,000 distinct CDR3 sequences, with approximately 10% observed a single time. This specimen consisted of whole blood, obtained in connection with sensitization to the hapten diphenylcyclopropenone (DPC). The receptor set was obtained from a woman between 25 and 40 years old with alopecia areata. Some clones in this sample may be carry-over from other donors' samples.

This clonotype was recorded a few times. J is TRBJ2-3 and V is TRBV3-1, with a weak D call TRBD1 (5 bases). Trimming stripped 1 base from V and 3 bases from J, with 11 bases between. Germline CDR1 LGHDT, CDR2 YNNKEL (reference sequence). CDR3 length equals 15 residues. CDR3 in amino acids: CASSQAAGLTDTQYF. DNA of the CDR3: TGTGCCAGCAGCCAAGCGGCAGGGTTGACAGATACGCAGTATTTT.

This clonotype was observed many times. This chain links TRBV7-2 with TRBJ1-3; D perhaps matches TRBD1 (6 bases). The V gene lost 1 base and the J gene lost 3 bases, with 13 bases spanning the gap. The length of the CDR3 is 16 residues. CDR1 is SGHTA, CDR2 FQGNSA, per germline. Here the CDR3 reads CASSLEAGARGNTIYF. CDR3 bases: TGTGCCAGCAGCTTAGAGGCGGGGGCGCGTGGAAACACCATATATTTT.

This sequence joins TRBV24-1 and TRBJ2-3; D is unresolved. CDR1 KGHDR and CDR2 SFDVKD come from the germline V gene. The CDR3 is 13 residues long. V was clipped by 0 bases and J by 6 bases, with 6 bases between them. The chain's CDR3 is CATSDLSADTQYF. As DNA, the CDR3 is TGTGCCACCAGTGATTTGAGCGCGGATACGCAGTATTTT.

V and J are TRBV20-1 and TRBJ2-4; tentatively, D is TRBD1 (6 bases). This CDR3 spans 18 amino acids. Trimming took 1 base from V and 0 from J, leaving 19 bases between them. Germline CDR1 and CDR2: DFQATT and SNEGSKA (reference sequence). The CDR3 here is CSARVPDRPTLAKNIQYF. The CDR3, as DNA: TGCAGTGCTAGAGTCCCGGACAGACCTACCTTAGCCAAAAACATTCAGTACTTC.

This clonotype has more than one count but fewer than ten. This chain joins TRBV7-2 and TRBJ2-7; 8 bases agree with TRBD2. V lost 5 bases, J lost 4 bases, and 7 bases stayed unmatched. Germline V lookup: CDR1 SGHTA, CDR2 FQGNSA. The CDR3 contains 14 residues. The CDR3 here is CASSAGTRHYEQYF. The CDR3 coding sequence is TGTGCCAGCAGCGCCGGGACTAGACATTACGAGCAGTACTTC.

V usage is TRBV6-2 or TRBV6-3 and J usage is TRBJ2-7; D is perhaps TRBD1 (6 bases). Germline loops: CDR1 MNHEY, CDR2 SVGEGT. V lost 5 bases, J lost 7 bases, and 12 bases lay in between. CDR3 size: 12 residues. The CDR3 sequence: CASSNRVREQYF. CDR3 DNA: TGTGCCAGCAGTAACAGGGTCCGAGAGCAGTACTTC.

The J gene is TRBJ1-3, the V gene TRBV28; tentative D call: TRBD1 (6 bases). Looked up from germline, CDR1 is MDHEN and CDR2 is SYDVKM. V shed 1 base and J shed 4 bases, with 14 bases lying between them. This CDR3 is 16 amino acids long. CDR3 nucleotides: TGTGCCAGCAGTTTATCTCTAACGGGGGGCGGAAACACCATATATTTT. It yields the protein CASSLSLTGGGNTIYF. The complete variable domain, with remaining parts taken from reference TRBV28 and TRBJ1-3, reads DVKVTQSSRYLVKRTGEKVFLECVQDMDHENMFWYRQDPGLGLRLIYFSYDVKMKEKGDIPEGYSVSREKKERFSLILESASTNQTSMYLCASSLSLTGGGNTIYFGEGSWLTVV.

J is TRBJ1-3 and V is TRBV10-3; D is perhaps TRBD1 (6 bases). The germline CDR1 and CDR2 sequences are ENHRY and SYGVKD. V lost 2 bases, J lost 5 bases, and 13 bases lay in between. The CDR3 runs 15 residues. The CDR3 loop reads CAISEPGQSRNTIYF. CDR3 DNA: TGTGCCATCAGTGAGCCCGGACAGTCAAGAAACACCATATATTTT.

This clonotype was detected ten times or more. The CDR3 sequence: CASSHSGTGTYEQYF. The CDR3 DNA follows: TGCGCCAGCAGCCACTCCGGGACAGGCACCTACGAGCAGTACTTC. The genes are TRBV4-1 and TRBJ2-7; TRBD1 aligns across 8 bases. The CDR3 spans 15 residues. Germline V CDR1 and CDR2: MGHRA, YSYEKL. V was pared by 3 bases and J by 2 bases, with 6 bases of the junction left unmatched.

This sequence joins TRBV7-2 and TRBJ2-3; D perhaps matches TRBD2 (5 bases). The CDR3 consists of 15 residues. V lost 2 bases and J 1 base, leaving 10 bases between the germline ends. CDR1 and CDR2 from the germline V gene are SGHTA and FQGNSA. The CDR3 nucleotides are TGTGCCAGCAGCTTATCACGGACTGGCACAGATACGCAGTATTTT. Amino acid sequence: CASSLSRTGTDTQYF.

J is TRBJ1-6 and V is TRBV30; no definite D call. V lost 4 bases to trimming and J lost 8 bases, with 15 bases between them. This CDR3 contains 14 residues. Germline CDR1 GTSNPN, CDR2 SVGIG (reference sequence). The CDR3 coding sequence is TGTGCCTGGAACGGGCCCTACGGTGATTCACCCCTCCACTTT. Its protein product is CAWNGPYGDSPLHF.

This clonotype was seen a few times. The V gene is TRBV5-1, the J gene TRBJ2-7; a weak D match, TRBD2 (5 bases). V lost 0 bases to trimming and J lost 5 bases, with 15 bases between them. The CDR3 loop spans 15 amino acids. Germline loops: CDR1 SGHRS, CDR2 YFSETQ. The CDR3 DNA is TGCGCCAGCAGCTTGGGAGTAACGGGGTCCGACGAGCAGTACTTC. This sequence encodes CASSLGVTGSDEQYF.

This clonotype was counted many times. The rearrangement uses TRBV20-1 and TRBJ2-7; D unclear. The ends were cut back, 5 bases at V and 0 bases at J, with 14 bases in the middle. The germline V gene has CDR1 DFQATT and CDR2 SNEGSKA (reference sequence). The CDR3 is 14 amino acids. CDR3 protein: CSASQISSSYEQYF. The CDR3 DNA is TGCAGTGCTTCACAGATATCCAGCTCCTACGAGCAGTACTTC.

This clonotype was counted only a few times. The genes are TRBV7-2 and TRBJ2-3; tentative D call: TRBD1 (5 bases). The CDR3 is 13 amino acids. From germline, CDR1 is SGHTA and CDR2 FQGNSA. Trimming took 6 bases from V and 5 from J, leaving 12 bases between them. This chain's CDR3 is CASSPRERDTQYF. CDR3 DNA: TGTGCCAGCAGTCCCAGGGAAAGAGATACGCAGTATTTT.

In its sample, this clonotype was seen many times. The rearrangement uses TRBV20-1 and TRBJ1-1, with unresolved D. The CDR3 is made up of 13 amino acids. Germline values: CDR1 DFQATT, CDR2 SNEGSKA (reference sequence). V lost 3 bases and J lost 6, with 14 bases in between. Here the CDR3 reads CSASVASGSEAFF. CDR3 sequence (DNA): TGCAGTGCTAGCGTAGCCTCGGGTTCTGAAGCTTTCTTT.

This clonotype came up many times. The rearrangement links TRBV5-1 to TRBJ2-7; D is unresolved. The CDR3 extends over 15 amino acids. Trimming pared 5 bases from V and 2 bases from J, leaving 17 bases between. Germline V CDR1 and CDR2: SGHRS, YFSETQ. For the CDR3, the DNA is TGCGCCAGCAGGGAGTATATGGGCCCGACCTACGAGCAGTACTTC. Its translation: CASREYMGPTYEQYF.

V gene TRBV6-2 or TRBV6-3 combines with J gene TRBJ2-5; 7 bases align to TRBD1. Germline-derived CDR1 and CDR2 are MNHEY and SVGEGT. The CDR3 runs 17 residues. Trimming removed 0 bases from V and 1 base from J; junction bases left unmatched: 8. CDR3: CASSYSPNRGSQETQYF. CDR3 DNA: TGTGCCAGCAGTTACTCACCCAACAGGGGATCCCAAGAGACCCAGTACTTC.

The chain uses TRBV7-9 and TRBJ2-2; 11 positions match TRBD1. The CDR3 consists of 15 residues. The germline V gene encodes CDR1 SEHNR and CDR2 FQNEAQ (reference sequence). J gave up 5 bases and V 7 bases, and 6 bases lay outside the gene matches. The CDR3 sequence is CASNLDRGRTGELFF. CDR3 in DNA: TGTGCCAGCAACTTGGACAGGGGGCGAACCGGGGAGCTGTTTTTT.

This clonotype was counted only a few times. This chain uses TRBV4-3 with TRBJ2-7, with 8 bases aligning to TRBD1. Germline trimming cut 4 bases from V and 0 bases from J; bases unmatched to any gene: 11. This CDR3 is built from 17 residues. The germline V gene has CDR1 LGHNA and CDR2 YSLEER. The CDR3 here is CASSPPLGDRSSYEQYF. The CDR3 nucleotides are TGCGCCAGCAGCCCCCCATTAGGGGACAGGAGCTCCTACGAGCAGTACTTC.